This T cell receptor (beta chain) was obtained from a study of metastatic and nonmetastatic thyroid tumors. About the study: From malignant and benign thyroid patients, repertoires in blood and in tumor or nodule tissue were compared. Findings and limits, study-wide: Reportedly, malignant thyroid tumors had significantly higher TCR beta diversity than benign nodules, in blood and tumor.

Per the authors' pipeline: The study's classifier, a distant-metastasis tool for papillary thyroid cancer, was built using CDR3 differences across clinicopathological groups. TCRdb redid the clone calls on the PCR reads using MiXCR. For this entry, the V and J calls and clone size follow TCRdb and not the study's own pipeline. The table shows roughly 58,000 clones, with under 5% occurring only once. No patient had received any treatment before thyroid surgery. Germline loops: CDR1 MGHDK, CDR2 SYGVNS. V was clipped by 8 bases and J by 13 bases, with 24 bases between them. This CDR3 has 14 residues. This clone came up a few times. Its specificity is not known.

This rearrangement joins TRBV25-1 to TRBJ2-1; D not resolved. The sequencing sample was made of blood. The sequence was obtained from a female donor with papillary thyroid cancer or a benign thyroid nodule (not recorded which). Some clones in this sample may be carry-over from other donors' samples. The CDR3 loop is CASCSYNSYNYQFF. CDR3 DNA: TGTGCCAGCTGCTCCTACAACTCCTACAATTATCAGTTCTTC.